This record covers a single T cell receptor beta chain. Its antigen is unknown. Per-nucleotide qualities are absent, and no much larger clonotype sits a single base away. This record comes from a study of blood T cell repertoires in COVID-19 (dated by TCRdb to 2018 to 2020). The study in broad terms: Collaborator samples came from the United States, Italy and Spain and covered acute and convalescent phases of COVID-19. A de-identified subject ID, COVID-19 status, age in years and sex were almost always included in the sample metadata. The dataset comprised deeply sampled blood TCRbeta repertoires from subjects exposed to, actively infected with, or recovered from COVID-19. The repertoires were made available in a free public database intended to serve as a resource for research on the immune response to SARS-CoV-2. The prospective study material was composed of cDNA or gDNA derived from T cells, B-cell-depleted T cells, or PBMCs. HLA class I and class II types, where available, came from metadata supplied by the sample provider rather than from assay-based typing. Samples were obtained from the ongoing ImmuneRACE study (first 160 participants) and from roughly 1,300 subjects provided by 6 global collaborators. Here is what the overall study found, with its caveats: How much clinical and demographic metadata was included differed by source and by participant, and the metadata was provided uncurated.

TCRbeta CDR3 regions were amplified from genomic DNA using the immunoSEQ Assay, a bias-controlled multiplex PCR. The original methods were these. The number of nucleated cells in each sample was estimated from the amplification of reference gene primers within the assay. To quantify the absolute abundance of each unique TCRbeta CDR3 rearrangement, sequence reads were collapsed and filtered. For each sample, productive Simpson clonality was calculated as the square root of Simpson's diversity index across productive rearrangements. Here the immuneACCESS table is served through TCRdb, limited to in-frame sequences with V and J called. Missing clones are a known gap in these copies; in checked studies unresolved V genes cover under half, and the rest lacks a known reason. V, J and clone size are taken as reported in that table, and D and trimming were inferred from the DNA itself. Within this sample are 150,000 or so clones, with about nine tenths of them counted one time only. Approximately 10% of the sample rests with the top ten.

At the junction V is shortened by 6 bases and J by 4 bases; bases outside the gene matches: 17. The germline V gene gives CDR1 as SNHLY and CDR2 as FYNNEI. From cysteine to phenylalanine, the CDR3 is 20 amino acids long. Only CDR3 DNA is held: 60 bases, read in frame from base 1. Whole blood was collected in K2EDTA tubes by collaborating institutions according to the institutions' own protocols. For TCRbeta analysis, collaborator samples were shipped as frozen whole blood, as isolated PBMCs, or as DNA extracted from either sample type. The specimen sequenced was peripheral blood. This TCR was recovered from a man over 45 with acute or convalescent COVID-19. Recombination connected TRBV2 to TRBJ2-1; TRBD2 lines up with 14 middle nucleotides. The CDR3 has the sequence CASRGGSVGTSGSKYNEQFF. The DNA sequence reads TGTGCCAGCAGGGGGGGTAGCGTAGGGACTAGCGGGAGTAAGTACAATGAGCAGTTCTTC.